These 18 T cell receptor beta chains were sequenced from one sample in a study of a mutant IDH1 vaccine in newly diagnosed glioma. The assay was immunoSEQ multiplex PCR, and TCRdb's table has in-frame clones only and misses some. The data contain over 45,000 clones, around 90% of them seen just once; the ten biggest clones take up 2% to 3%. The time point is: baseline, week 1 (first vaccination visit). Regarding treatment: pre-vaccination baseline after standard-of-care therapy. This specimen consisted of PBMCs, obtained from a glioma patient treated with radiotherapy, temozolomide or both. The origin of the receptors is a man aged 45-60 years with glioma.

The chain joins TRBV28 to TRBJ1-2; D not certain. Germline CDR1 MDHEN, CDR2 SYDVKM. This CDR3 region has 14 residues. The V end was cut by 2 bases, the J end by 0 bases, with 7 bases between. The chain's CDR3 is CASSLGSPNYGYTF. The CDR3 nucleotides read TGTGCCAGCAGTTTAGGGAGTCCTAACTATGGCTACACCTTC.

The CDR3 loop is CASSAGTHYEQYF. The CDR3 DNA sequence: TGTGCCAGTAGTGCCGGGACCCACTACGAGCAGTACTTC. The chain has TRBV19 and TRBJ2-7; D could derive from TRBD1 or TRBD2 (5 bases each). CDR1 is LNHDA and CDR2 is SQIVND in the germline V gene (reference sequence). This CDR3 region has 13 residues. Between the trimmed V and J ends, which lost 5 bases and 3 bases, there was a span of 11 bases.

The rearrangement uses TRBV11-1 and TRBJ1-6, with D perhaps matching TRBD1 (5 bases). Trimming removed 5 bases at V and 2 bases at J, with 10 bases between. The CDR3 covers 15 residues. Per the germline V gene, CDR1 is SGHAT and CDR2 is FQDESV (reference sequence). CDR3 nucleotides: TGTGCCAGCAGCCCCCGACAGACCTATAATTCACCCCTCCACTTT. This codes for CASSPRQTYNSPLHF. Looking up the rest from reference TRBV11-1 and TRBJ1-6 gives the full variable domain: EAEVAQSPRYKITEKSQAVAFWCDPISGHATLYWYRQILGQGPELLVQFQDESVVDDSQLPKDRFSAERLKGVDSTLKIQPAELGDSAMYLCASSPRQTYNSPLHFGNGTRLTVT.

V gene TRBV5-1 combines with J gene TRBJ1-2, with 8 nucleotides matching TRBD1. From germline, CDR1 is SGHRS and CDR2 YFSETQ. The V gene end was trimmed by 4 bases and the J gene end by 5 bases; junction bases not matched to a gene: 4. This CDR3 contains 13 residues. This chain's CDR3 is CASSPGQGYGYTF. CDR3 DNA sequence: TGCGCCAGCAGCCCAGGACAGGGTTATGGCTACACCTTC.

The rearrangement joins TRBV27 to TRBJ2-7; 11 bases fit TRBD1. This CDR3 is 13 amino acids long. The J segment lost 2 bases and the V segment lost 8 bases, leaving 2 bases of the junction unmatched. Germline CDR1 and CDR2: MNHEY and SMNVEV (reference sequence). The CDR3 reads CASRDRGTYEQYF. In DNA form, the CDR3 reads TGTGCCAGCCGGGACAGGGGGACCTACGAGCAGTACTTC.

The gene calls are TRBV10-3 and TRBJ2-1; 7 bases align to TRBD1. Germline V gene lookup returns CDR1 ENHRY and CDR2 SYGVKD. V was pared by 4 bases and J by 7 bases, with 7 bases of the junction left unmatched. CDR3 length equals 14 residues. CDR3 in DNA: TGTGCCATCAGTGGACAGGGACCCTCGAATGAGCAGTTCTTC. Protein: CAISGQGPSNEQFF.

The rearrangement uses TRBV9 and TRBJ1-2; a weak D match, TRBD1 (5 bases). This CDR3 has 12 residues. Trimming stripped 3 bases from V and 4 bases from J, with 7 bases between. Germline CDR1 and CDR2: SGDLS and YYNGEE. CDR3 DNA sequence: TGTGCCAGCAGCGCGGGGGTCTATGGCTACACCTTC. The encoded protein is CASSAGVYGYTF.

The chain links TRBV9 to TRBJ2-3; 9 bases are a match to TRBD2. Germline CDR1 SGDLS, CDR2 YYNGEE. V dropped 4 bases and J dropped 1; count of bases not matched to a gene: 4. This CDR3 contains 15 residues. DNA of the CDR3: TGTGCCAGCAGCCTCAGACTAGCGGGCACAGATACGCAGTATTTT. It is translated as CASSLRLAGTDTQYF.

The genes are TRBV6-6 and TRBJ2-6, with D perhaps assigned TRBD1 or TRBD2 (5 bases each). Between the trimmed V and J ends, which lost 11 bases and 0 bases, there was a span of 11 bases. The CDR3 consists of 14 residues. Germline V gives CDR1 MNHNY, CDR2 SVGAGI (reference sequence). CDR3 amino acids: CAAPGTSGANVLTF. CDR3 nucleotides: TGTGCCGCCCCAGGGACCTCTGGGGCCAACGTCCTGACTTTC.

The rearrangement links TRBV10-1 to TRBJ2-2, with a tentative D call TRBD1 (7 bases). Germline assignment: CDR1 WNHNN and CDR2 SYGVQD (reference sequence). The CDR3 extends over 15 amino acids. The V and J ends lost 4 bases and 6 bases respectively, with 15 bases between them. The CDR3 coding sequence is TGCGCCAGCAGTGCCCGCCCCAGGGGGGCCGGGGAGCTGTTTTTT. This codes for CASSARPRGAGELFF.

This chain uses TRBV11-2 with TRBJ2-1; TRBD1 or TRBD2 may be the D gene (5 bases each). CDR3 length: 12 amino acids. Germline V gene data show CDR1 as SGHAT and CDR2 as FQNNGV. V lost 4 bases to trimming and J lost 8 bases, with 9 bases between them. The CDR3 region is CASSSGRHEQFF. The DNA of the CDR3 is TGTGCCAGCAGCTCGGGACGGCATGAGCAGTTCTTC.

This chain joins TRBV2 and TRBJ1-1; D is ambiguous. V dropped 6 bases and J dropped 4 bases, with 12 bases sitting between them. CDR3 size: 13 residues. Germline loops: CDR1 SNHLY, CDR2 FYNNEI. The CDR3 bases are TGTGCCAGCAGAAGGGCCCTCGGCACTGAAGCTTTCTTT. It specifies CASRRALGTEAFF.

The J gene is TRBJ2-5, the V gene TRBV19, with 9 nucleotides matching TRBD1. Germline V gene sequence: CDR1 LNHDA, CDR2 SQIVND (reference sequence). With 5 bases clipped from V and 7 bases from J, the junction kept 11 bases outside the gene matches. The CDR3 is made up of 15 amino acids. The CDR3 protein is CASSARTGVGGTQYF. The DNA for the CDR3 is TGTGCCAGTAGTGCCCGGACAGGGGTCGGTGGGACCCAGTACTTC.

DNA of the CDR3: TGCAGTGCTAGTGACAATGAGCAGTTCTTC. This codes for CSASDNEQFF. This chain joins TRBV20-1 and TRBJ2-1; no reliable D call. Germline V CDR1 and CDR2: DFQATT, SNEGSKA (reference sequence). This CDR3 has 10 amino acids. V lost 3 bases and J 5 bases, leaving 2 bases between the germline ends.

J is TRBJ2-7 and V is TRBV6-5; tentative D call: TRBD2 (7 bases). The CDR3 runs to 13 residues. Germline V gives CDR1 MNHEY, CDR2 SVGAGI. The V end lost 5 bases, the J end lost 2 bases, and 10 bases lay between the germline ends. The CDR3 region is CASSPGGPYEQYF. The DNA for the CDR3 is TGTGCCAGCAGTCCCGGGGGGCCCTACGAGCAGTACTTC.

This clone was counted a single time. The rearrangement links TRBV10-3 to TRBJ2-1; unclear D gene. V was pared by 6 bases and J by 0 bases, with 9 bases between. CDR3 length equals 14 residues. Germline CDR1 reads ENHRY; CDR2 reads SYGVKD. The CDR3 DNA reads as TGTGCCATCAGCCCGAGTCCCTCCTACAATGAGCAGTTCTTC. It is translated as CAISPSPSYNEQFF.

The chain carries TRBV27 and TRBJ2-1; 14 bases map to TRBD2. Unmatched junction bases numbered 0, after V lost 4 bases and J lost 7 bases. This CDR3 comprises 14 residues. Germline V CDR1 and CDR2: MNHEY, SMNVEV (reference sequence). CDR3 protein: CASSWTSGGNEQFF. In DNA, the CDR3 is TGTGCCAGCAGTTGGACTAGCGGGGGGAATGAGCAGTTCTTC.

The J gene is TRBJ1-5, the V gene TRBV6-5, with TRBD1 as a possible D gene (6 bases). Germline loops: CDR1 MNHEY, CDR2 SVGAGI. The CDR3 runs to 13 residues. Trimming took off 8 bases at V and 4 bases at J, with 12 bases between the two ends. CDR3 sequence (DNA): TGTGCCAGCTCAACAGGGTCGAATCAGCCCCAGCATTTT. It codes for CASSTGSNQPQHF.